The 10 T cell receptor beta chains reported below all come from one sample, sequenced in a study of blood T cell repertoires in COVID-19. Using immunoSEQ multiplex PCR, the repertoire was profiled, and TCRdb retains in-frame clones only, with some absent. The sample lists approximately 270,000 clones, more than 80% occurring once. The sequencing sample was made of PBMCs or T cells enriched from blood (not recorded which). Source of these receptors: a woman in her thirties with acute COVID-19.

The chain recombines TRBV5-6 with TRBJ1-2, with 9 bases that match TRBD1. Germline V gene lookup returns CDR1 SGHDT and CDR2 YYEEEE. Trimming cost V 2 bases and J 4 bases; bases outside gene matches: 3. The CDR3 extends over 14 amino acids. CDR3: CASSLGGQGYGYTF. CDR3 coding DNA: TGTGCCAGCAGCTTAGGGGGACAGGGCTATGGCTACACCTTC.

The rearrangement links TRBV5-4 to TRBJ2-7, with a weak D call TRBD1 (6 bases). Germline CDR1 is SGHNT and CDR2 is YYREEE (reference sequence). V was cut by 4 bases and J by 5 bases, with 19 bases left in between. The CDR3 sequence is 15 residues long. CDR3 DNA sequence: TGTGCCAGCAGCCATAAGGGGGTAGCAGACCACGAGCAGTACTTC. This gives the protein CASSHKGVADHEQYF. The full variable domain, with the rest looked up from reference TRBV5-4 and TRBJ2-7, is ETGVTQSPTHLIKTRGQQVTLRCSSQSGHNTVSWYQQALGQGPQFIFQYYREEENGRGNFPPRFSGLQFPNYSSELNVNALELDDSALYLCASSHKGVADHEQYFGPGTRLTVT.

The V and J genes are TRBV29-1 and TRBJ2-7, with D perhaps TRBD2 (7 bases). Per germline, CDR1 SQVTM and CDR2 ANQGSEA. Trimming stripped 0 bases from V and 6 bases from J, with 18 bases between. The CDR3 extends over 15 amino acids. CDR3 loop: CSVEDALKGGREQYF. The CDR3 DNA reads TGCAGCGTTGAAGACGCCCTGAAGGGGGGGCGCGAGCAGTACTTC.

The chain is built from TRBV25-1 and TRBJ2-7, with a possible D match to TRBD2 (7 bases). CDR1 and CDR2 from the germline V gene are MGHDK and SYGVNS. The CDR3 loop spans 16 amino acids. Deletions cut 9 bases from V and 0 bases from J, with 21 bases between. The CDR3 region has the DNA TGTGCCAGTGACCCTAACTCGGGGGGCTCCTCCTACGAGCAGTACTTC. It codes for CASDPNSGGSSYEQYF.

This rearrangement joins TRBV5-1 to TRBJ1-5, with a possible D match to TRBD1 (5 bases). V lost 3 bases, J lost 5 bases, and 15 bases lay in between. The CDR3 is made up of 15 amino acids. Germline V gene sequence: CDR1 SGHRS, CDR2 YFSETQ. The CDR3 bases are TGCGCCAGCAGCTCGGGGACTCAGCGGGATCAGCCCCAGCATTTT. Encoded protein: CASSSGTQRDQPQHF. The variable domain in full, with the rest retrieved from reference TRBV5-1 and TRBJ1-5, is KAGVTQTPRYLIKTRGQQVTLSCSPISGHRSVSWYQQTPGQGLQFLFEYFSETQRNKGNFPGRFSGRQFSNSRSEMNVSTLELGDSALYLCASSSGTQRDQPQHFGDGTRLSIL.

The chain combines TRBV15 with TRBJ2-1, with 7 positions matching TRBD2. The CDR3 is 12 residues long. CDR1 and CDR2 from the germline V gene are LNHNV and YYDKDF (reference sequence). Germline trimming cut 7 bases from V and 3 bases from J; bases unmatched to any gene: 0. CDR3 sequence (DNA): TGTGCCACCAAGCGGGGCTACAATGAGCAGTTCTTC. Its translation is CATKRGYNEQFF.

The chain combines TRBV2 with TRBJ1-2, with 9 nucleotides matching TRBD1. CDR1 and CDR2 from the germline V gene are SNHLY and FYNNEI. The CDR3 spans 14 residues. V shed 7 bases, J shed 2 bases, and the junction held 5 bases outside the gene matches. CDR3 region: CASIPDRGNYGYTF. The CDR3 region has the DNA TGTGCCAGCATCCCGGACAGGGGCAACTATGGCTACACCTTC.

The chain employs TRBV19 and TRBJ2-1; a possible D gene is TRBD2 (5 bases). Looked up from germline, CDR1 is LNHDA and CDR2 is SQIVND (reference sequence). The CDR3 is 15 amino acids. The ends were cut back, 7 bases at V and 0 bases at J, with 13 bases in the middle. For the CDR3, the DNA is TGTGCCAGTAAGCTTGAGGGTGCCTCCTACAATGAGCAGTTCTTC. As protein: CASKLEGASYNEQFF.

The chain couples TRBV7-2 to TRBJ2-7, with TRBD2 matching 10 bases. With 1 base clipped from V and 5 bases from J, the junction kept 5 bases outside the gene matches. Germline loops: CDR1 SGHTA, CDR2 FQGNSA. The CDR3 runs to 15 residues. The CDR3 sequence: CASSLVAGGIDEQYF. The CDR3 DNA sequence: TGTGCCAGCAGCTTAGTAGCGGGAGGTATTGACGAGCAGTACTTC.

The genes are TRBV24-1 and TRBJ2-3; the D is unclear. CDR1 is KGHDR and CDR2 is SFDVKD in the germline V gene. The CDR3 has 15 amino acids. With 3 bases removed from V and 4 bases from J, the gap between germline ends came to 13 bases. The CDR3 here is CATSDPSRLADTQYF. The CDR3 coding sequence is TGTGCCACCAGTGATCCCTCCCGCTTAGCAGATACGCAGTATTTT.